The 14 T cell receptor beta chains in this list originate from one sample, sequenced in a study of regulatory T cells in long-lasting Graves disease. Documented time point: persistent/refractory GD, antithyroid drugs over 5 years with positive TRAb. Generation of the TCR library employed RNA extracted from PBMCs. Arm-PCR of CDR3 regions and iRepertoire HTBI primers were used to build TCR beta libraries. TCRdb reprocessed the multiplex PCR reads via MiXCR and lists one record per CDR3 protein. The profile shows about 420,000 distinct CDR3 sequences, 20% to 30% of them singletons. The sample here was peripheral blood mononuclear cells (PBMCs), taken when the disease was refractory, from a patient treated with antithyroid drugs. The receptors shown here come from a female donor with Graves disease.

This clonotype was observed many times. The rearrangement links TRBV28 to TRBJ1-2; possible D gene TRBD1, 5 bases. The germline gives CDR1 MDHEN, CDR2 SYDVKM. CDR3 length equals 15 residues. Trimming took off 5 bases at V and 2 bases at J, with 15 bases between the two ends. The CDR3 region has the DNA TGTGCCAGCAGTGCCCGTTTAGGGGCCAACTATGGCTACACCTTC. It yields the protein CASSARLGANYGYTF.

There are a few counts of this clonotype. This chain joins TRBV12-3 or TRBV12-4 and TRBJ2-7, with 8 positions matching TRBD2. The V gene end was trimmed by 5 bases and the J gene end by 1 base; junction bases not matched to a gene: 10. The CDR3 runs to 16 residues. CDR3 region: CASSPRGGARSYEQYF. CDR3 sequence (DNA): TGTGCCAGCAGTCCCCGGGGGGGGGCACGATCCTACGAGCAGTACTTC.

This clonotype was detected only a few times. The chain employs TRBV6-2 or TRBV6-3 and TRBJ2-7; D not certain. Between the trimmed V and J ends, which lost 5 bases and 2 bases, there was a span of 13 bases. The CDR3 runs 14 residues. Germline values: CDR1 MNHEY, CDR2 SVGEGT. The CDR3 nucleotides are TGTGCCAGCAGTCCACCGGCCCCTCCCTACGAGCAGTACTTC. It specifies CASSPPAPPYEQYF.

V usage is TRBV6-1 and J usage is TRBJ2-5, with D perhaps TRBD1 (5 bases). This CDR3 has 16 amino acids. CDR1 and CDR2 (germline): MNHNS, SASEGT. V was pared by 7 bases and J by 4 bases, with 22 bases between. CDR3 region: CASINADGAARETQYF. The CDR3 DNA reads as TGTGCCAGCATTAACGCGGATGGGGCAGCGAGAGAGACCCAGTACTTC.

Only a few counts were recorded for this clonotype. The chain employs TRBV7-2 and TRBJ1-2, with D possibly being TRBD1 (5 bases). Trimming took off 2 bases at V and 1 base at J, with 20 bases between the two ends. CDR3 length equals 18 residues. In germline, CDR1 is SGHTA, CDR2 FQGNSA. The CDR3 is CASSLTLVLGDVNYGYTF. DNA for the CDR3: TGTGCCAGCAGCTTAACGTTGGTCTTGGGGGATGTTAACTATGGCTACACCTTC.

This chain links TRBV24-1 with TRBJ2-3, with D perhaps matching TRBD2 (6 bases). Looked up from germline, CDR1 is KGHDR and CDR2 is SFDVKD. CDR3 length: 17 residues. V lost 0 bases, J lost 0 bases, and 12 bases lay in between. The CDR3 here is CATSDLKGGTSTDTQYF. The CDR3 nucleotides are TGTGCCACCAGTGATTTGAAGGGCGGGACTAGCACAGATACGCAGTATTTT.

This clonotype showed up many times. This rearrangement joins TRBV28 to TRBJ1-5, with D hard to call. The germline gives CDR1 MDHEN, CDR2 SYDVKM. V lost 1 base to trimming and J lost 1 base, with 5 bases between them. The CDR3 extends over 14 amino acids. The CDR3: CASSLFPSNQPQHF. CDR3 nucleotide sequence: TGTGCCAGCAGTTTATTCCCGAGCAATCAGCCCCAGCATTTT.

This clonotype was seen a few times. The gene calls are TRBV5-6 and TRBJ2-7, with D hard to call. Germline V gene lookup returns CDR1 SGHDT and CDR2 YYEEEE. There are 13 residues in the CDR3. V lost 1 base to trimming and J lost 5 bases, with 10 bases between them. CDR3 nucleotide sequence: TGTGCCAGCAGCTTGATCCTGCAGGACGAGCAGTACTTC. Amino acids: CASSLILQDEQYF. The entire variable domain, with the rest obtained from reference TRBV5-6 and TRBJ2-7, is as follows: DAGVTQSPTHLIKTRGQQVTLRCSPKSGHDTVSWYQQALGQGPQFIFQYYEEEERQRGNFPDRFSGHQFPNYSSELNVNALLLGDSALYLCASSLILQDEQYFGPGTRLTVT.

This clonotype came up a few times. The J gene is TRBJ1-1, the V gene TRBV4-2; possibly TRBD1 for D (5 bases). Between the trimmed V and J ends, which lost 0 bases and 0 bases, there was a span of 8 bases. This CDR3 has 15 amino acids. Germline V gene data show CDR1 as LGHNA and CDR2 as YNFKEQ. DNA for the CDR3: TGTGCCAGCAGCCAAGATCAGGGTATGAACACTGAAGCTTTCTTT. It yields the protein CASSQDQGMNTEAFF.

Concerning this clonotype itself: A much larger clone sits a single nucleotide away, making a read error possible. The chain is built from TRBV12-3 or TRBV12-4 and TRBJ1-5; D is uncertain. CDR3 length equals 13 residues. As DNA, the CDR3 is TGTGCCAGCAGTTTAGAAGAAAATCAGCCCCTGCATTTT. Amino acids: CASSLEENQPLHF.

This clonotype was counted ten times or more. This chain uses TRBV6-5 with TRBJ1-1; D remains ambiguous. There are 15 residues in the CDR3. V lost 0 bases to trimming and J lost 1 base, with 9 bases between them. Per the germline V gene, CDR1 is MNHEY and CDR2 is SVGAGI. The CDR3 coding sequence is TGTGCCAGCAGTTACTCTATCGAACGGAACACTGAAGCTTTCTTT. Translated: CASSYSIERNTEAFF.

This clonotype has ten or more counts. The V and J genes are TRBV7-8 and TRBJ2-7, with 11 bases matching TRBD2. V trimming: 5 bases; J trimming: 2 bases; junction bases outside the gene matches: 5. The CDR3 sequence is 15 residues long. Per the germline V gene, CDR1 is SGHVS and CDR2 is FQNEAQ. This chain's CDR3 is CASSAGLAETYEQYF. CDR3 nucleotides: TGTGCCAGCAGCGCGGGACTAGCGGAGACCTACGAGCAGTACTTC. Variable domain in full (rest from reference TRBV7-8 and TRBJ2-7): GAGVSQSPRYKVAKRGQDVALRCDPISGHVSLFWYQQALGQGPEFLTYFQNEAQLDKSGLPSDRFFAERPEGSVSTLKIQRTQQEDSAVYLCASSAGLAETYEQYFGPGTRLTVT.

The chain is built from TRBV7-9 and TRBJ1-1; D ambiguous. V lost 5 bases to trimming and J lost 10 bases, with 17 bases between them. Germline assignment: CDR1 SEHNR and CDR2 FQNEAQ (reference sequence). The CDR3 covers 13 residues. The CDR3 loop is CASSPRRINGAFF. CDR3 nucleotides: TGTGCCAGCAGCCCACGGAGGATTAATGGAGCTTTCTTT.

This clonotype was seen more than once but under ten times. This chain uses TRBV12-3 or TRBV12-4 with TRBJ1-1; D gene uncertain. Trimming left V 7 bases short and J 5 bases short, with 14 bases between. The CDR3 sequence is 13 residues long. Here the CDR3 DNA reads TGTGCCAGCACCCCACAAGTTAGGACTGAAGCTTTCTTT. Its translation is CASTPQVRTEAFF.